This T cell receptor beta chain was observed in a study of blood T cell repertoires in COVID-19 (TCRdb year 2020). A note on the overall study: The collaborator samples originated in the United States, Italy and Spain and spanned the acute and convalescent phases of COVID-19. HLA class I and class II types, where available, came from metadata supplied by the sample provider rather than from assay-based typing. Nearly every sample came with metadata listing a de-identified subject ID, COVID-19 status, age in years and sex. The material from the prospective study consisted of cDNA or gDNA derived from T cells, B-cell-depleted T cells, or PBMCs. The repertoires were made available in a free public database intended to serve as a resource for research on the immune response to SARS-CoV-2. Deeply sampled blood TCRbeta repertoires from subjects exposed to, actively infected with, or recovered from COVID-19 were included in the dataset. Samples came from the ongoing ImmuneRACE study (first 160 participants) plus 1,254 subjects from 6 global collaborators.

TCRbeta CDR3 regions were amplified from genomic DNA using the immunoSEQ Assay, a bias-controlled multiplex PCR. In the authors' own workflow: The number of nucleated cells in each sample was estimated by amplification of reference gene primers within the assay. To quantify the absolute abundance of each unique TCRbeta CDR3 rearrangement, sequence reads were collapsed and filtered. Productive Simpson clonality was computed per sample as the square root of Simpson's diversity index over productive rearrangements. Entries here come from immuneACCESS through TCRdb and include only in-frame sequences with V and J called. Some clones fail to appear in such tables; in the studies checked, an unresolved V gene covers under half of the shortfall, and the cause of the remainder is unknown. That table supplies the V and J calls and clone size; D and trimming were determined from the DNA. A total of roughly 260,000 clones appear in this sample, about 91% of them only once. The ten largest clonotypes hold about 2.5% of the sample.

One collaborating source in Seattle enrolled patients during active infection and followed them longitudinally through the course of disease. Each collaborating institution followed its own protocols to collect whole blood in K2EDTA tubes. For TCRbeta analysis, collaborators shipped samples in one of three forms: frozen whole blood, isolated PBMCs, or DNA extracted from either of those sample types. The germline V gene (reference sequence) supplies CDR1 LNHDA and CDR2 SQIVND. Measured from the cysteine to the phenylalanine, the CDR3 is 12 residues long. CDR3 DNA only is kept here, 36 bases in frame from base 1. Relative to germline, V is 6 bases shorter and J is 5 bases shorter, with 11 bases between their ends. The full study reports these points: The quantity of clinical and demographic metadata differed by source and by participant and was supplied without curation.

On this clone: It lacks a known antigen. Base qualities are not at hand, and no much larger clone is one base apart.

Material for sequencing was peripheral blood. The clonotype originates from a person aged 18-29 years with COVID-19, enrolled during active disease. The rearrangement joined TRBV19 to TRBJ2-7, with no confident D gene call. The CDR3 region has the sequence CASRSGPHEQYF. At the DNA level, the sequence is TGTGCCAGTAGGTCAGGTCCCCACGAGCAGTACTTC.